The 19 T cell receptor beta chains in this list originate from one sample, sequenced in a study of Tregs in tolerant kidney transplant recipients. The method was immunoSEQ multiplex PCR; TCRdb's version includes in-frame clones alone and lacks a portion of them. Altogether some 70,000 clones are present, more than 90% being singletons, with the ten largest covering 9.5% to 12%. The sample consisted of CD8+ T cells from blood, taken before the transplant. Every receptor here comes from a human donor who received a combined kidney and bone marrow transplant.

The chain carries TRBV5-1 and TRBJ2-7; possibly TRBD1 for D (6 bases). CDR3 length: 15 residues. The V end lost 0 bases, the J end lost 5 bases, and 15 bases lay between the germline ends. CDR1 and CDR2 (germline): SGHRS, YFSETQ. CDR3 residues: CASSLEYVRGDEQYF. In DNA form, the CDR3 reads TGCGCCAGCAGCTTGGAGTACGTCAGGGGTGACGAGCAGTACTTC.

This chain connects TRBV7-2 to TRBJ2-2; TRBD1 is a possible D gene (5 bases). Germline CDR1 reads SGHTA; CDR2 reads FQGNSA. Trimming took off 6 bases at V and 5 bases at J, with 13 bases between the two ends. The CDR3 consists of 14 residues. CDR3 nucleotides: TGTGCCAGCAGTTCCCTAGGGGCGACCGGGGAGCTGTTTTTT. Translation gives CASSSLGATGELFF.

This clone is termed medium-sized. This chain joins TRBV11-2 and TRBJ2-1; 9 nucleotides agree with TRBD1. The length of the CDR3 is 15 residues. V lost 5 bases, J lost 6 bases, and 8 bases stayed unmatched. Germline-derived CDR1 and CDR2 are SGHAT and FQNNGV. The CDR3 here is CASSPRTGVGNEQFF. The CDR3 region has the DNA TGTGCCAGCAGCCCGAGGACAGGGGTGGGCAATGAGCAGTTCTTC.

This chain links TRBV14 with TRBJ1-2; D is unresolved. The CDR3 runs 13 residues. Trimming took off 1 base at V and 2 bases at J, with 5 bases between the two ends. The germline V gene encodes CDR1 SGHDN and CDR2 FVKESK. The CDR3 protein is CASSQALNYGYTF. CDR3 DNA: TGTGCCAGCAGCCAAGCCCTAAACTATGGCTACACCTTC. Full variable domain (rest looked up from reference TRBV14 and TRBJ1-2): EAGVTQFPSHSVIEKGQTVTLRCDPISGHDNLYWYRRVMGKEIKFLLHFVKESKQDESGMPNNRFLAERTGGTYSTLKVQPAELEDSGVYFCASSQALNYGYTFGSGTRLTVV.

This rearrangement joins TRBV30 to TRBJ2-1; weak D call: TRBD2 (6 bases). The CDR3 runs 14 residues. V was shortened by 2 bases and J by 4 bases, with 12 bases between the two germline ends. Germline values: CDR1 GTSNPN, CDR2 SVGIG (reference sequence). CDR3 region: CAWSTVRGYNEQFF. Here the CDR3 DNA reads TGTGCCTGGAGTACTGTTCGGGGGTACAATGAGCAGTTCTTC.

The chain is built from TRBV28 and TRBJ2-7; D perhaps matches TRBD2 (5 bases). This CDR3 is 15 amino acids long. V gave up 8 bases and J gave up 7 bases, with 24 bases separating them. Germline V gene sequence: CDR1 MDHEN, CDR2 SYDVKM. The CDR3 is CASWVSGRGMGEQYF. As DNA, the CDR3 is TGTGCCAGCTGGGTTTCGGGTCGGGGTATGGGGGAGCAGTACTTC.

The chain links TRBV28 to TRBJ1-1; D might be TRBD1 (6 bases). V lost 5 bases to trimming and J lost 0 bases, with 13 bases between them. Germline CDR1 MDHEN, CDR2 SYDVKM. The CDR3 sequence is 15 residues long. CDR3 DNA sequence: TGTGCCAGCAGTCCTGTACAGGGTATGAACACTGAAGCTTTCTTT. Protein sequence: CASSPVQGMNTEAFF.

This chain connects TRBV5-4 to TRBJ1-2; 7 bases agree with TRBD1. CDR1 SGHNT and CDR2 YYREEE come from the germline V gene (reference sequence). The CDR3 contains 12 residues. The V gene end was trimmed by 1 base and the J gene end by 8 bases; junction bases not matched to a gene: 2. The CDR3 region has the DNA TGTGCCAGCAGCTTGCAGGGACAGGGCTACACCTTC. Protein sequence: CASSLQGQGYTF.

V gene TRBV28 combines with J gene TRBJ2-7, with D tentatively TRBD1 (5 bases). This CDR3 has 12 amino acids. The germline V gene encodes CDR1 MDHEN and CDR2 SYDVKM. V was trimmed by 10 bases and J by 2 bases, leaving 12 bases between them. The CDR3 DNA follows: TGTGCCACGACAGAGTCAACCTACGAGCAGTACTTC. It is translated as CATTESTYEQYF.

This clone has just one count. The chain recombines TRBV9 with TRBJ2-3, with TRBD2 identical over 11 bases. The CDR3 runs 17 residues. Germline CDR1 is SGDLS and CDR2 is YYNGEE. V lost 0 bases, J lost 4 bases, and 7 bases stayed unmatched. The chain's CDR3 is CASSVGVTSGSADTQYF. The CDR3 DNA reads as TGTGCCAGCAGCGTAGGAGTTACTAGCGGGAGCGCAGATACGCAGTATTTT. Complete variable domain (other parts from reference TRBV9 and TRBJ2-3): DSGVTQTPKHLITATGQRVTLRCSPRSGDLSVYWYQQSLDQGLQFLIQYYNGEERAKGNILERFSAQQFPDLHSELNLSSLELGDSALYFCASSVGVTSGSADTQYFGPGTRLTVL.

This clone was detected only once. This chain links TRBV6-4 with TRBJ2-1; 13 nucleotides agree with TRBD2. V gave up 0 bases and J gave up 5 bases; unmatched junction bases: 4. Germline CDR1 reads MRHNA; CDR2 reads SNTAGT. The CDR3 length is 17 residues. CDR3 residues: CASSDSMGLAGNNEQFF. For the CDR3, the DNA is TGTGCCAGCAGTGACTCGATGGGACTAGCGGGAAACAATGAGCAGTTCTTC.

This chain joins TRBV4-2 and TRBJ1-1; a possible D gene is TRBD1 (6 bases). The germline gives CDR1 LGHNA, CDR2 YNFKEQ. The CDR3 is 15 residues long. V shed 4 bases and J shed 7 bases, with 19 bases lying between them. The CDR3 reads CASSREQGGFGEAFF. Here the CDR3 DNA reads TGTGCCAGCAGCCGAGAACAGGGTGGATTCGGTGAAGCTTTCTTT.

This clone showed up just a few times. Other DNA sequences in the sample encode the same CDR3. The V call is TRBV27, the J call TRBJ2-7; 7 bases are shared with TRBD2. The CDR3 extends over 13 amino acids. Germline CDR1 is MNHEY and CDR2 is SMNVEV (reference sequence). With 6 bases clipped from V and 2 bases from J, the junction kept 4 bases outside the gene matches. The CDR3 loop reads CASSLGGTYEQYF. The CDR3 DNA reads TGTGCCAGCAGCCTCGGGGGGACCTACGAGCAGTACTTC.

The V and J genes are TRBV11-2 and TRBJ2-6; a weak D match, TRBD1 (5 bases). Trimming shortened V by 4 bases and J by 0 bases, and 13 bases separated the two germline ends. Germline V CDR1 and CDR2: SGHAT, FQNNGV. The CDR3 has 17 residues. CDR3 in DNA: TGTGCCAGCAGCTCGACAGTCTCATCCTCTGGGGCCAACGTCCTGACTTTC. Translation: CASSSTVSSSGANVLTF.

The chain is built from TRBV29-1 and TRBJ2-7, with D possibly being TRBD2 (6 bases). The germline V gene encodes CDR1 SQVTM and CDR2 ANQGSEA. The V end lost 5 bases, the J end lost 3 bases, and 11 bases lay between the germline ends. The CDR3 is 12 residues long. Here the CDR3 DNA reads TGCAGCGTTCCGGGACTCCACTACGAGCAGTACTTC. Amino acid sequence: CSVPGLHYEQYF.

The CDR3, as DNA: TGTGCCAGCAGCCCACTAGCGTCTAGCACAGATACGCAGTATTTT. Its protein is CASSPLASSTDTQYF. The V and J genes are TRBV9 and TRBJ2-3; 7 nucleotides align to TRBD2. This CDR3 is built from 15 residues. After removal of 4 bases from V and 0 bases from J, the junction contained 5 bases not matched to a gene. CDR1 and CDR2 (germline): SGDLS, YYNGEE.

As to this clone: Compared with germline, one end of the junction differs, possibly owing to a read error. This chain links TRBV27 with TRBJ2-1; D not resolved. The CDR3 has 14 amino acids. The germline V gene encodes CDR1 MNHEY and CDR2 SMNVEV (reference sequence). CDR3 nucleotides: TGTGCCAGCAGTTCCATCGACTCCTTCAATGAGCAGTTCTTC. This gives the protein CASSSIDSFNEQFF.

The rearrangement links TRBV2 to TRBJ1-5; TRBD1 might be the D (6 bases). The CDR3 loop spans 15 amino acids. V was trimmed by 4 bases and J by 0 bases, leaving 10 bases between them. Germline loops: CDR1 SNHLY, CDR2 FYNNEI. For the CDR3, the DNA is TGTGCCAGCAGTGCTGGGACACATAGCAATCAGCCCCAGCATTTT. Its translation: CASSAGTHSNQPQHF.

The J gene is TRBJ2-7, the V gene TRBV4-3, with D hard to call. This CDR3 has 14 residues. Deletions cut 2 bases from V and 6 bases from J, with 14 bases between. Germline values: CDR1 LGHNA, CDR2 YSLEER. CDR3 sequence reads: CASSQTSPLSEQYF. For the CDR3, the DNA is TGCGCCAGCAGCCAAACGTCCCCACTAAGCGAGCAGTACTTC.